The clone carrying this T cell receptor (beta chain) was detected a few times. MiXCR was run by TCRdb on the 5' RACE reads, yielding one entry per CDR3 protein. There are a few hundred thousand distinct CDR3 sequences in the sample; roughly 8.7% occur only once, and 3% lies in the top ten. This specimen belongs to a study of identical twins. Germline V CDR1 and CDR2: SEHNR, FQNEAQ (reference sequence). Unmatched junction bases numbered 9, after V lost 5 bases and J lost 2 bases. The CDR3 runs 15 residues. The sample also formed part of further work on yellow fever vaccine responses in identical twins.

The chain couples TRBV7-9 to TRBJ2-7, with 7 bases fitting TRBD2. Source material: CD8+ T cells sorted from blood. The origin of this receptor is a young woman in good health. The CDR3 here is CASSNSRSGTYEQYF. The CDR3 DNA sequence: TGTGCCAGCAGCAACTCTCGGAGCGGGACCTACGAGCAGTACTTC.